The next 5 T cell receptor beta chains were all read from a single sample in a study of PD-L1 blockade in urothelial cancer. Some clones are missing from TCRdb's copy, which holds only in-frame ones; the method was immunoSEQ multiplex PCR. Here the sample spans under 30,000 clones, about 90% being singletons. The sample here was PBMCs, taken around atezolizumab (anti-PD-L1) treatment. The receptors stem from a man in his forties or fifties with urothelial cancer.

V usage is TRBV4-1 and J usage is TRBJ2-1; possibly TRBD2 for D (6 bases). The CDR3 is made up of 17 amino acids. The germline V and J ends were trimmed by 0 bases and 0 bases, with 12 bases remaining between them. Germline V lookup: CDR1 MGHRA, CDR2 YSYEKL. The CDR3 loop is CASSQDTRGSSYNEQFF. The CDR3 DNA follows: TGCGCCAGCAGCCAAGATACCCGGGGGAGCTCCTACAATGAGCAGTTCTTC.

This clone was found a few times. The V call is TRBV7-2, the J call TRBJ1-6; 7 bases fit TRBD1. The CDR3 length is 16 residues. Germline CDR1 and CDR2: SGHTA and FQGNSA. The V segment lost 7 bases and the J segment 7 bases; nucleotides outside the gene matches: 13. CDR3 sequence: CASTNRPQGNNSPLHF. CDR3 bases: TGTGCCAGCACCAACAGGCCACAGGGGAACAATTCACCCCTCCACTTT.

V gene TRBV28 combines with J gene TRBJ2-6; the D gene is possibly TRBD2 (5 bases). CDR1 is MDHEN, CDR2 SYDVKM, per germline. The CDR3 is 11 residues long. Trimming removed 4 bases from V and 13 bases from J, with 8 bases in between. CDR3 amino acids: CASSSPGVLTF. DNA for the CDR3: TGTGCCAGCAGTTCCCCGGGGGTCCTGACTTTC.

This sequence joins TRBV6-1 and TRBJ2-2, with TRBD2 matching 8 bases. The length of the CDR3 is 17 residues. CDR1 and CDR2 (germline): MNHNS, SASEGT. V lost 0 bases, J lost 5 bases, and 8 bases stayed unmatched. CDR3 bases: TGTGCCAGCAGTGAAGCGCAGGCTAGCGGGCTGACCGGGGAGCTGTTTTTT. This codes for CASSEAQASGLTGELFF.

The chain recombines TRBV5-6 with TRBJ2-5; 9 positions agree with TRBD2. CDR1 and CDR2 (germline): SGHDT, YYEEEE. The CDR3 runs to 15 residues. With 2 bases clipped from V and 6 bases from J, the junction kept 8 bases outside the gene matches. The CDR3 loop is CASSLFGGGAKTQYF. The CDR3 DNA reads as TGTGCCAGCAGCTTATTTGGCGGGGGGGCGAAGACCCAGTACTTC.